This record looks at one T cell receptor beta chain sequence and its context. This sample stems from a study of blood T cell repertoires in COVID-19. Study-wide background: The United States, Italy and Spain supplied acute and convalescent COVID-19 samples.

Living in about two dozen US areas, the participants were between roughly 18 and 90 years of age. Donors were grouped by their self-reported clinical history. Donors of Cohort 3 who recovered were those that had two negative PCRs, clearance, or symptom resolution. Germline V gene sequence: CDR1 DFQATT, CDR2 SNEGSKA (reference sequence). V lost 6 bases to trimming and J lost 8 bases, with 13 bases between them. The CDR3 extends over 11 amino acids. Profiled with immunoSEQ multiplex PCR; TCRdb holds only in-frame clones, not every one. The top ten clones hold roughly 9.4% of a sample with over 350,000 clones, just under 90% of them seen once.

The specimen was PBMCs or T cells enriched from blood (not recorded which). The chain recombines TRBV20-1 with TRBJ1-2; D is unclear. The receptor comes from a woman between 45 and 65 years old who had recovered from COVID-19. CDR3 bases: TGCAGTGCCGGGATGCAGGAAGGCTACACCTTC. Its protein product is CSAGMQEGYTF.